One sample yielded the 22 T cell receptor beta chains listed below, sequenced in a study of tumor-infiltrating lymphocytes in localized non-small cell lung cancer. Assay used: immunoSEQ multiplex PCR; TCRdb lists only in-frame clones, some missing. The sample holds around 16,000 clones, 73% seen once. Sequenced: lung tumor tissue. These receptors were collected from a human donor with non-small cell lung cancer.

This CDR3 is CASSFGTVNTEAFF. CDR3 sequence (DNA): TGCGCCAGCAGCTTCGGGACAGTGAACACTGAAGCTTTCTTT. The V and J genes are TRBV5-1 and TRBJ1-1; 7 bases agree with TRBD1. Germline loops: CDR1 SGHRS, CDR2 YFSETQ. V shed 2 bases, J shed 0 bases, and the junction held 1 base outside the gene matches. This CDR3 is built from 14 residues.

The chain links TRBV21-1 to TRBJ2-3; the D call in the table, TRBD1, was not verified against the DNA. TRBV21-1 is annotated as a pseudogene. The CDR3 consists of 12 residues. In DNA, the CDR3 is TGTGCCAGCAGCAATCATCCAGATACGCAGTATTTT. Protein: CASSNHPDTQYF.

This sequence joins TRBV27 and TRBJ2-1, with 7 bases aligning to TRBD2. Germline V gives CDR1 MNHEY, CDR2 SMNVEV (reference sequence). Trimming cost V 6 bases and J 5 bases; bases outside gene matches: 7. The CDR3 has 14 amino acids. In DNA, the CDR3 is TGTGCCAGCAGCTCCAGCGGGACCAACAATGAGCAGTTCTTC. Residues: CASSSSGTNNEQFF.

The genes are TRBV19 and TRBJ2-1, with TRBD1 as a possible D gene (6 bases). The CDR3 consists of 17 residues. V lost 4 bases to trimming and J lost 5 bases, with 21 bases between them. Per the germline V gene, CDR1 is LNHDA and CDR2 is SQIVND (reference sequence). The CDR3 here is CASSTSSFSGAHNEQFF. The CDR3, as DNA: TGTGCCAGTAGTACGTCCTCCTTCTCAGGGGCCCACAATGAGCAGTTCTTC.

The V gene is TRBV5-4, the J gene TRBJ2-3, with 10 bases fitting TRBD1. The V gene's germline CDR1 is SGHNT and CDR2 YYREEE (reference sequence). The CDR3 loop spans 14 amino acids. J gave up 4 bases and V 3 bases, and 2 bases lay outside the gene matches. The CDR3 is CASSWDRGADTQYF. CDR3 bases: TGTGCCAGCAGCTGGGACAGGGGTGCAGATACGCAGTATTTT.

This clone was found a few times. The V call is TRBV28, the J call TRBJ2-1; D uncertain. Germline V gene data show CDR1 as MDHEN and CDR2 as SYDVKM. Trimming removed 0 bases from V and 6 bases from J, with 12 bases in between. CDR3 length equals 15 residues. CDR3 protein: CASSLWGKKGNEQFF. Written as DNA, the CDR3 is TGTGCCAGCAGTTTATGGGGTAAAAAAGGCAATGAGCAGTTCTTC.

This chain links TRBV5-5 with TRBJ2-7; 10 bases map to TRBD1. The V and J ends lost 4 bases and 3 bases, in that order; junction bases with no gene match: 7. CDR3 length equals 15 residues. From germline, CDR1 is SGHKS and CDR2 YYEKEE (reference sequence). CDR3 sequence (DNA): TGTGCCAGCAGCACCGGACAGGGGGGCTTCTACGAGCAGTACTTC. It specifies CASSTGQGGFYEQYF. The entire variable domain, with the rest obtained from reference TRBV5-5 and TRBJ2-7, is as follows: DAGVTQSPTHLIKTRGQQVTLRCSPISGHKSVSWYQQVLGQGPQFIFQYYEKEERGRGNFPDRFSARQFPNYSSELNVNALLLGDSALYLCASSTGQGGFYEQYFGPGTRLTVT.

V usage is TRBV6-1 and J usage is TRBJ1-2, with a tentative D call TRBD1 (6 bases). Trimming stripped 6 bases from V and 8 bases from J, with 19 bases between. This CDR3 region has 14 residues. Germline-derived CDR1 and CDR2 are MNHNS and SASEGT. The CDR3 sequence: CASRGDRRGRGYTF. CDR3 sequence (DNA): TGTGCCAGCAGGGGTGACAGGCGGGGACGAGGCTACACCTTC.

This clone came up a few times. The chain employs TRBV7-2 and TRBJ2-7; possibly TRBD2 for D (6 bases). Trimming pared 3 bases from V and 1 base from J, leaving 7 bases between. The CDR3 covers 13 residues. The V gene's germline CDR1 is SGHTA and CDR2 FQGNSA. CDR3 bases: TGTGCCAGCAGCTTTGGAGGGTCCTACGAGCAGTACTTC. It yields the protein CASSFGGSYEQYF.

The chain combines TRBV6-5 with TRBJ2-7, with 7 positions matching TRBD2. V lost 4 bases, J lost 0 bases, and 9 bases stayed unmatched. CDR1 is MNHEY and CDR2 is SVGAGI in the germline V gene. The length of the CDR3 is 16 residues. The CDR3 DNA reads TGTGCCAGCAGTTCCTCCACTAGCGCCTACTCCTACGAGCAGTACTTC. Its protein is CASSSSTSAYSYEQYF.

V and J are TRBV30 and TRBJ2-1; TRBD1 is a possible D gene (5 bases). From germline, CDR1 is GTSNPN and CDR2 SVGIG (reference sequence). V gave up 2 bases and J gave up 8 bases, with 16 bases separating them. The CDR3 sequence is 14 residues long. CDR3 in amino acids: CAWSYNGLGDEQFF. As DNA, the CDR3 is TGTGCCTGGAGTTACAACGGCTTAGGGGATGAGCAGTTCTTC.

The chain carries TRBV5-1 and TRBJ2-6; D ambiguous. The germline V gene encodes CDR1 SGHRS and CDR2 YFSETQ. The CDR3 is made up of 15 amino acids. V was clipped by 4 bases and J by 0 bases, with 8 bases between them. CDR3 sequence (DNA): TGCGCCAGCAGCCTAGAAAGCTCTGGGGCCAACGTCCTGACTTTC. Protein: CASSLESSGANVLTF.

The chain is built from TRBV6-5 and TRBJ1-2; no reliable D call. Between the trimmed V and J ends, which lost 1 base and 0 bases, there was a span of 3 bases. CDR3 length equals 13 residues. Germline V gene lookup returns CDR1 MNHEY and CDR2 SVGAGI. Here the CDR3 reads CASSYLSNYGYTF. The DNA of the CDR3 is TGTGCCAGCAGTTACTTATCTAACTATGGCTACACCTTC.

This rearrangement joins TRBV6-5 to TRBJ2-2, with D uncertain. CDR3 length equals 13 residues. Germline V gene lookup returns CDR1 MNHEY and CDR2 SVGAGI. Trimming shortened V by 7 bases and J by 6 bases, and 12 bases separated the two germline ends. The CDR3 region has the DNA TGTGCCAGCATTAAGGGAATCTCCGGGGAGCTGTTTTTT. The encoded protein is CASIKGISGELFF.

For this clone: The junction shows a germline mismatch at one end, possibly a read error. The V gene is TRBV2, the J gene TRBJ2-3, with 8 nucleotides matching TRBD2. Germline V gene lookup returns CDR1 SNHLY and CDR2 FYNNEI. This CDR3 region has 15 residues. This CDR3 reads CARSVASGSRDTQYF. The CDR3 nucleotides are TGTGCCAGAAGTGTGGCTAGCGGGTCGAGGGATACGCAGTATTTT. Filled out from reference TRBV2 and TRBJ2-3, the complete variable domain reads EPEVTQTPSHQVTQMGQEVILRCVPISNHLYFYWYRQILGQKVEFLVSFYNNEISEKSEIFDDQFSVERPDGSNFTLKIRSTKLEDSAMYFCARSVASGSRDTQYFGPGTRLTVL.

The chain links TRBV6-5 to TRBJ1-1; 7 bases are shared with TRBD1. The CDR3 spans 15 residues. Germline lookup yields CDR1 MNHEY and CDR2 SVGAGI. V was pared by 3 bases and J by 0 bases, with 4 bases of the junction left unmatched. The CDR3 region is CASSYGTALNTEAFF. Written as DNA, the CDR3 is TGTGCCAGCAGTTATGGGACAGCCTTGAACACTGAAGCTTTCTTT.

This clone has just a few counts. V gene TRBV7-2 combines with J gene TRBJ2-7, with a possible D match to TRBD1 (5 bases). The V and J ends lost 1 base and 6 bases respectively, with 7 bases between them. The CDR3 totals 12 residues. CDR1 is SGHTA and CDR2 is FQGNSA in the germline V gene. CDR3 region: CASSLGQSEQYF. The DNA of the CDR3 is TGTGCCAGCAGCTTAGGACAGTCCGAGCAGTACTTC.

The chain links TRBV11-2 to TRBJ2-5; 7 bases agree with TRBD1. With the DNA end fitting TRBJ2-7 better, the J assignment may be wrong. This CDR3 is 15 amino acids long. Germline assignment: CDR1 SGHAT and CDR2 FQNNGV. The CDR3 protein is CASSFHQTGTYEQYF. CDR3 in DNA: TGTGCCAGCAGCTTCCACCAGACAGGGACCTACGAGCAGTACTTC.

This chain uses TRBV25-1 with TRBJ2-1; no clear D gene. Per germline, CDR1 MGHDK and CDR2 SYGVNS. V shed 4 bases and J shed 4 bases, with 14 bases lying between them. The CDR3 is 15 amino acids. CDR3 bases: TGTGCCAGCAGTGCCCCCGGAACGAGGTACAATGAGCAGTTCTTC. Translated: CASSAPGTRYNEQFF.

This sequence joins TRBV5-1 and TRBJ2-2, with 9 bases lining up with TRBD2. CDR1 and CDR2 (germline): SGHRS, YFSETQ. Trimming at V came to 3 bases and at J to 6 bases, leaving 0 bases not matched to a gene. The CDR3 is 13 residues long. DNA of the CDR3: TGCGCCAGCAGCTGGACTAGCGCCGGGGAGCTGTTTTTT. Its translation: CASSWTSAGELFF.

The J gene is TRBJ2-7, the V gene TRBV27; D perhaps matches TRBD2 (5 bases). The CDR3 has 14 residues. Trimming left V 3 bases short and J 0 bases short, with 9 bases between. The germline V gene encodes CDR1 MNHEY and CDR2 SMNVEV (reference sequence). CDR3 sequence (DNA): TGTGCCAGCAGTTTCGACTATAGCTCCTACGAGCAGTACTTC. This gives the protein CASSFDYSSYEQYF.

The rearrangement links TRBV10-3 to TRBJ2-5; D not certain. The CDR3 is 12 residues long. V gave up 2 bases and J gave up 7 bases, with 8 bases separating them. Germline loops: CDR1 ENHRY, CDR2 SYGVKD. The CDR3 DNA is TGTGCCATCAGTGAGGCCCACGGGACCCAGTACTTC. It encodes CAISEAHGTQYF.